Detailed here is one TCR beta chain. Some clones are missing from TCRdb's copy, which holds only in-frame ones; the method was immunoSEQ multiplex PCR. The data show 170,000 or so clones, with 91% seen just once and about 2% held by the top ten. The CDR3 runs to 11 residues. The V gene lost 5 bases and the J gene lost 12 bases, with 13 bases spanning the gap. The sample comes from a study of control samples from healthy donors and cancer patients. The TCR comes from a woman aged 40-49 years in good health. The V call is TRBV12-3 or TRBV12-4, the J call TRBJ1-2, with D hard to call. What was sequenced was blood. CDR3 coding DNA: TGTGCCAGCAGTGAAGCCGACCGGCACACCTTC. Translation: CASSEADRHTF.